The entry below gives a single T cell receptor (beta chain) sequence along with its context. CDR1 is SEHNR, CDR2 FQNEAQ, per germline (reference sequence). V shed 5 bases and J shed 6 bases, with 10 bases lying between them. The CDR3 is 12 amino acids. Sequencing was performed with immunoSEQ multiplex PCR; in TCRdb, only in-frame clones are kept and a portion is missing. The data show 55,000 to 70,000 clones, around 92% seen once. The sample belongs to a study of T cell changes during pregnancy in multiple sclerosis. This sequence joins TRBV7-9 and TRBJ1-1; D remains ambiguous. Sequenced here: CD8+ T cells from peripheral blood mononuclear cells, sampled in the third trimester of pregnancy. This receptor was obtained from a female donor in good health, enrolled as a control in a pregnancy study. The CDR3 loop reads CASSLRQAEAFF. The CDR3 DNA reads TGTGCCAGCAGCCTAAGGCAGGCTGAAGCTTTCTTT.